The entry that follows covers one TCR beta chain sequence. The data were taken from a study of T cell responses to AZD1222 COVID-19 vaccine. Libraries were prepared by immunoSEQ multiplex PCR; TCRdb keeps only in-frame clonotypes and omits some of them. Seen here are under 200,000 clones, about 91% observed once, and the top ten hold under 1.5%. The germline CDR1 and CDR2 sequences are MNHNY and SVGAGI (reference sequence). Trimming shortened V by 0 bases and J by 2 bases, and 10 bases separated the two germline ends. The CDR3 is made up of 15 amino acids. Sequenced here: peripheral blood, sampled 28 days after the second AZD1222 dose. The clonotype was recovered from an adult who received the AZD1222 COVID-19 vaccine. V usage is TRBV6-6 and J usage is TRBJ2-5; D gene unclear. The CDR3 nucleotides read TGTGCCAGCAGTTACTCCCTCGGGCGTCAAGAGACCCAGTACTTC. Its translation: CASSYSLGRQETQYF.